This TCR beta chain was found in a study of T-cell memory formation after mild COVID-19. TCRdb analysed the 5' RACE reads with MiXCR anew, one entry per CDR3 protein. Of about 430,000 distinct CDR3 sequences listed, around 24% are singletons. A few counts support this clonotype. The CDR3 is 14 amino acids. CDR1 is MNHEY, CDR2 SMNVEV, per germline (reference sequence). Unmatched junction bases numbered 8, after V lost 6 bases and J lost 5 bases. This receptor was obtained from an adult woman who had mild COVID-19 (a few samples of this study predate the infection). Cell type and time point are not known. Input material: PBMCs or a T cell subset sorted from them (not recorded which). The chain joins TRBV27 to TRBJ2-3; 7 positions agree with TRBD2. The CDR3 loop reads CASSNGLVGDTQYF. The CDR3 DNA reads as TGTGCCAGCAGCAACGGACTAGTCGGAGATACGCAGTATTTT.